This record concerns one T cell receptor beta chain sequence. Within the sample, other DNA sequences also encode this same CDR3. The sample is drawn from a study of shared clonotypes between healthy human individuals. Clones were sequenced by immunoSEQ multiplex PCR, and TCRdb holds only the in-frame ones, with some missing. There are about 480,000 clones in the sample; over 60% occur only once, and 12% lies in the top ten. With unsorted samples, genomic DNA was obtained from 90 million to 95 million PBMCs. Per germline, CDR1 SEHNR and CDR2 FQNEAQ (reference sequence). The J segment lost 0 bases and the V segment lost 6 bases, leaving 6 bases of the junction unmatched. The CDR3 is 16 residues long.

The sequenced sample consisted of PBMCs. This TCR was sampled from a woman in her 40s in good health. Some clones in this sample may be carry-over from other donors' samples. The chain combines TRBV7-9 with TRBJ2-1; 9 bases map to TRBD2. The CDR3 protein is CASSPLSGSSYNEQFF. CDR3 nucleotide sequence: TGTGCCAGCAGTCCTCTTAGCGGGAGCTCCTACAATGAGCAGTTCTTC.